This T cell receptor (beta chain) came from a study of cytomegalovirus exposure and HLA in healthy donors. Findings of the study overall: Reported findings show TCR beta sequences accurately forecast HLA-A and HLA-B alleles in most subjects. As a later analysis showed, several of the most significant clusters appeared to be linked to common viral pathogens.

About this clone itself: Antigen: not known.

This CDR3 comprises 15 residues. Germline V gives CDR1 SGHTS, CDR2 YDEGEE. Trimming pared 2 bases from V and 0 bases from J, leaving 8 bases between. With 60 Vbeta and 13 Jbeta primers, the PCR was carried out. TCRdb's table, derived via immunoSEQ multiplex PCR, lists solely in-frame clones and lacks some. The repertoire includes about 120,000 clones, approximately 80% of them detected once, and over 0.2% sits in the top ten. Donors in the study were healthy people who gave bone marrow. The study sampled nominally healthy donors, though unrecorded immune exposures were likely. Specimen: PBMCs. This rearrangement joins TRBV5-8 to TRBJ1-4, with D perhaps TRBD1 (5 bases). The TCR sequence derives from a man aged 45-60 years in good health and CMV-seronegative. CDR3 amino acids: CASSFRGATNEKLFF. The CDR3 DNA follows: TGTGCCAGCAGCTTTAGGGGTGCAACTAATGAAAAACTGTTTTTT.